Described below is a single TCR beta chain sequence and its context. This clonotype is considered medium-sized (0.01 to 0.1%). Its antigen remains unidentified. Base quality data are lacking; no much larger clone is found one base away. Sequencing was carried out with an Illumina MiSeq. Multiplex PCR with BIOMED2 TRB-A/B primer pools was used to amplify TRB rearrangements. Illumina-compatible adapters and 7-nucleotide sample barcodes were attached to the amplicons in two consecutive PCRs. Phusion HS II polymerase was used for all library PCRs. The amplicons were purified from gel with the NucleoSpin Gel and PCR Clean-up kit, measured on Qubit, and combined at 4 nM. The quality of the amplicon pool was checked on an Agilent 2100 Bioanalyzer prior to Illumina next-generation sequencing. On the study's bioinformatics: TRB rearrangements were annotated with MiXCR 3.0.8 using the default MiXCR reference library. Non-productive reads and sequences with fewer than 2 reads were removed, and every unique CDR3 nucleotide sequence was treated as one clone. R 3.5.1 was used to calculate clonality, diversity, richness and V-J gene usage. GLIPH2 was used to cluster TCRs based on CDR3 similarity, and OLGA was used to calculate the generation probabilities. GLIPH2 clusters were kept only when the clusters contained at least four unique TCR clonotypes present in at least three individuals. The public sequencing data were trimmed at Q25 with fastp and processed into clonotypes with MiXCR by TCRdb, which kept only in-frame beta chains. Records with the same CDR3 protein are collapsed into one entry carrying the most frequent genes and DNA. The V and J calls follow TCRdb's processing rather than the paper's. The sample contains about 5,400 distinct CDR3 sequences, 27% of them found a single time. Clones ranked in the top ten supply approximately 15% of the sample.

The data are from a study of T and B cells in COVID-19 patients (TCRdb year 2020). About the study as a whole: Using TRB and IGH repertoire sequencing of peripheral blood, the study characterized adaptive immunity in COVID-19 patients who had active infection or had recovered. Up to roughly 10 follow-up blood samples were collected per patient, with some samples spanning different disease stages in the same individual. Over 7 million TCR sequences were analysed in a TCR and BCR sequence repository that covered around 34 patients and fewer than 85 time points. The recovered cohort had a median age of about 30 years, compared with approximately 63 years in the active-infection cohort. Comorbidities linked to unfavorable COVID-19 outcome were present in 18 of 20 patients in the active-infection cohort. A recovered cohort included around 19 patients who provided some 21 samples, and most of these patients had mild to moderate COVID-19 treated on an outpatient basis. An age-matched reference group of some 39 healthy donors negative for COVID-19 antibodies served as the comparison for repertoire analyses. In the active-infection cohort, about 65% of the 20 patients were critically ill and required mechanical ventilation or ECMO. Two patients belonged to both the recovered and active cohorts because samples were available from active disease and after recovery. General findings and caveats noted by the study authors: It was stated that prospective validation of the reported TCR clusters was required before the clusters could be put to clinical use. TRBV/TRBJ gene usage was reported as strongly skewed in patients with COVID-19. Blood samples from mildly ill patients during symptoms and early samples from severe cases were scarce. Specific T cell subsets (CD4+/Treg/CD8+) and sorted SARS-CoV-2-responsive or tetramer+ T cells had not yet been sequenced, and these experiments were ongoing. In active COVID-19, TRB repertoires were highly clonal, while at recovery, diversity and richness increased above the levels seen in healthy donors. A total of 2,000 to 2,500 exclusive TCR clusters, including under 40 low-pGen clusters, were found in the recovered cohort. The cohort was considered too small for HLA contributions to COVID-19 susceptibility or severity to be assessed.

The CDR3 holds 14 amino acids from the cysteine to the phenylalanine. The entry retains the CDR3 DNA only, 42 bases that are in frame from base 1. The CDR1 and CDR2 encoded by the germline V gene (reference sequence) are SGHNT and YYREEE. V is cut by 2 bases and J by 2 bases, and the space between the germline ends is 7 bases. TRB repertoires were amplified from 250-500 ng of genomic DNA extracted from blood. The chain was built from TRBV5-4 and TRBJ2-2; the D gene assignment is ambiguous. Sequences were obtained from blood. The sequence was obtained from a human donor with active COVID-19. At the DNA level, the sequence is TGTGCCAGCAGCTTCCTCTCTAACACCGGGGAGCTGTTTTTT. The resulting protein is CASSFLSNTGELFF.